This T cell receptor (beta chain) was obtained from a study of T cells in localized non-small cell lung cancer. Study-level results: Within adjacent lung there appeared a median around 55 of the top 100 tumor clones.

Libraries were prepared by immunoSEQ multiplex PCR; TCRdb keeps only in-frame clonotypes and omits some of them. The data hold some 13,000 clones, with around four fifths observed a single time. This clone was counted only a few times. Its antigen remains unidentified. The CDR3 has 15 amino acids. CDR1 LNHDA and CDR2 SQIVND come from the germline V gene (reference sequence). The V gene lost 3 bases and the J gene lost 0 bases, with 9 bases spanning the gap. The material was peripheral blood, obtained before any cancer treatment. V usage is TRBV19 and J usage is TRBJ1-5; no clear D gene. The source is a male donor aged 60 or over with stage I lung adenocarcinoma. The CDR3: CASSMGFTSNQPQHF. In nucleotides, the CDR3 is TGTGCCAGTAGTATGGGATTCACTAGCAATCAGCCCCAGCATTTT.